A selection of T cell receptor beta chains follows, all from one sample in a study of blood T cell repertoires in COVID-19. Profiling relied on immunoSEQ multiplex PCR, and the TCRdb table lists in-frame clones only, not all of them. This sample has 220,000 or so clones, with nearly 90% found just once. Sequenced input: PBMCs or T cells enriched from blood (not recorded which). These TCRs come from a man aged 25 to 40 who had been exposed to COVID-19. Both conserved end residues are trimmed from each CDR3. For some rows the clone size is stated as once, few or many, or as a class when expanded; others skip it.

J gene	V gene	clone size	CDR3 protein
TRBJ1-6	TRBV27	once	ASSLGGGSYNSPLH
TRBJ2-2	TRBV5-1	-	ASSSRGGSGELF
TRBJ1-2	TRBV9	-	ASSVSREGAVPTASYGYT
TRBJ2-7	TRBV10-3	-	AISEDGTAYEQY
TRBJ1-6	TRBV19	-	ASSLYVSLRDTNSPLH
TRBJ2-3	TRBV4-2	-	ASSSSEGNTDTQY
TRBJ2-3	TRBV29-1	-	SVPTGGEGDTQY
TRBJ2-7	TRBV30	-	AWSMGQNYEQY
TRBJ2-3	TRBV5-1	-	ASSLFGAGTDTQY
TRBJ1-4	TRBV7-9	-	ASSLITGGYLAGEKLF
TRBJ1-4	TRBV18	-	ASSHKEQEKLF
TRBJ1-2	TRBV7-9	-	ASSFRDRTHGYT
TRBJ1-4	TRBV4-3	-	ASSLRGGQGEKLF
TRBJ1-4	TRBV6-1	-	ASSELLRQLGNEKLF
TRBJ1-1	TRBV14	-	ASSPQTGVNTEAF
TRBJ1-1	TRBV28	-	ASKRVKRNGNTEAF
TRBJ2-5	TRBV7-9	-	ASGGETQY
TRBJ1-1	TRBV27	-	ASSWGTGPSAEAF
TRBJ2-2	TRBV7-9	-	ASSPRGNTGELF
TRBJ1-2	TRBV10-3	-	AIAWGFAFGTYGYT
TRBJ2-7	TRBV5-6	-	ASSRPGTAYEQY
TRBJ2-1	TRBV5-1	-	ASRTSGGNEQF
TRBJ1-5	TRBV7-2	-	ASSFGPHQPQH
TRBJ2-1	TRBV7-2	-	ASSGDREREQF
TRBJ2-1	TRBV7-9	-	ASSNPGQAYNEQF
TRBJ2-7	TRBV12-3/TRBV12-4	-	ASSPGDEQY
TRBJ2-7	TRBV20-1	-	SVRDTYEQY
TRBJ2-7	TRBV12-3/TRBV12-4	-	ASSSWRSYEQY
TRBJ2-1	TRBV6-6	-	ASSPGSNSAYNEQF
TRBJ1-6	TRBV7-9	-	ASSLITGMGSPLH
TRBJ2-5	TRBV5-5	few	ASSLELAGGRETQY
TRBJ1-6	TRBV3-1/TRBV3-2	once	ASSQDSRLVNSPLH
TRBJ1-1	TRBV11-2	-	ASSQTGAHTEAF
TRBJ1-4	TRBV30	-	ASNLQGATNEKLF
TRBJ2-7	TRBV20-1	once	SARRSYEQY
TRBJ1-2	TRBV6-5	-	ASSYAYNYGYT
TRBJ2-7	TRBV6-2/TRBV6-3	-	ASSYNRGQYEQY
TRBJ2-7	TRBV4-2	-	ASSQNKPYEQY
TRBJ2-5	TRBV7-9	-	ASSPLTSGEQETQY
TRBJ2-2	TRBV21-1	-	ASSKASRSVDGELF
TRBJ1-3	TRBV5-4	-	ASSLRGSGNTIY
TRBJ2-2	TRBV27	-	ASSLSGGGAWELF
TRBJ1-4	TRBV19	-	ASSIRGQGYEKLF
TRBJ1-2	TRBV4-3	few	ASSQAGTVNYGYT
TRBJ2-7	TRBV4-2	-	ASSQGKSGTGYHEQY
TRBJ2-7	TRBV25-1	-	ASSAIRGKKNEQY